This T cell receptor (beta chain) was sequenced during a study of molecular identifiers for immune sequencing clone quantification. For the study at large: Across replicate runs, RNA obtained from approximately 20,000 or 100,000 naive CD8 cells was divided into five, with four undergoing sequencing. Study-wide points: Highly expanded clone sizes could be underestimated through barcode sharing by identical TCR molecules.

After removal of 3 bases from V and 4 bases from J, the junction contained 6 bases not matched to a gene. The CDR3 loop spans 14 amino acids. The V gene's germline CDR1 is GTSNPN and CDR2 SVGIG (reference sequence). Previously reported methods and listed TCR primers produced the bulk TCR libraries. TCRdb reanalysed the PCR reads using MiXCR and keeps one entry per CDR3 protein. The sample contains 80,000 to 100,000 distinct CDR3 sequences, more than 20% of which appear only once. From about 19,000 to 1,100,000 sorted cells, naive CD8 libraries were generated with 10%, 30% or 50% RNA. A word on this clonotype: No antigen is known for it. Being one base from a much bigger clone, this may be a read error.

Sample: naive CD8+ T cells from blood, with Jurkat cell RNA spiked in. Noted subset: FACS-sorted CD8+CD4-CCR7+CD45RA+ naive T cells. The J gene is TRBJ2-7, the V gene TRBV30, with 10 bases identical to TRBD1. The receptor comes from a human donor in good health. Some libraries in this study had Jurkat cell RNA spiked in. The CDR3 DNA reads as TGTGCCTGGAGGCAATGGGACAGGGGTTACGAGCAGTACTTC. Its protein is CAWRQWDRGYEQYF.